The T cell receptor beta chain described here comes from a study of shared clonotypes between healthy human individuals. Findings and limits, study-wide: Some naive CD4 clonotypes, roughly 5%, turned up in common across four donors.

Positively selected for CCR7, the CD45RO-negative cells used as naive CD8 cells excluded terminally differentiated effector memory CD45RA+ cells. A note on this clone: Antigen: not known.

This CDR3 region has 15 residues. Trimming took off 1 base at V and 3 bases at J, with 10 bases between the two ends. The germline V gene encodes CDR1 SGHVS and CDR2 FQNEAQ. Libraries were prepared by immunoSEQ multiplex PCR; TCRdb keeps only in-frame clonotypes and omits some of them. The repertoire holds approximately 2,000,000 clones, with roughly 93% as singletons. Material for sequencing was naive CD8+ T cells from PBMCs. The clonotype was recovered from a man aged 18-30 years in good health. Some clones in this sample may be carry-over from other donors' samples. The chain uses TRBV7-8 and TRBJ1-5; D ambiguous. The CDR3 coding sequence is TGTGCCAGCAGCTTAGACGCAGGTAACAATCAGCCCCAGCATTTT. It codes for CASSLDAGNNQPQHF.